These 2 T cell receptor beta chains share one sample of origin, sequenced in a study of T cells in Graves' hyperthyroidism and ophthalmopathy. TCR beta CDR3 regions were amplified from RNA. With the HTBI primer set, the TCR CDR3 went through a first round of RT-PCR. TCRdb redid the calling of the multiplex PCR reads with MiXCR, one entry per CDR3 protein. The data contain hundreds of thousands of distinct CDR3 sequences, approximately 13% of them singletons. What was sequenced was blood. These receptors all come from a woman aged 25-40 years with Graves' hyperthyroidism.

This chain joins TRBV6-1 and TRBJ2-2; a possible D gene is TRBD1 (5 bases). Trimming removed 6 bases from V and 1 base from J, with 9 bases in between. This CDR3 is built from 14 residues. CDR1 and CDR2 from the germline V gene are MNHNS and SASEGT. This chain's CDR3 is CASSLQVNTGELFF. CDR3 sequence (DNA): TGTGCCAGCAGCCTACAGGTGAACACCGGGGAGCTGTTTTTT.

The CDR3 loop reads CSVLEGIHKYGYTF. The DNA of the CDR3 is TGCAGCGTTCTGGAGGGGATCCATAAATATGGCTACACCTTC. This chain joins TRBV29-1 and TRBJ1-2, with D possibly matching TRBD1 (5 bases). In germline, CDR1 is SQVTM, CDR2 ANQGSEA. V dropped 5 bases and J dropped 5 bases, with 18 bases sitting between them. The CDR3 loop spans 14 amino acids.